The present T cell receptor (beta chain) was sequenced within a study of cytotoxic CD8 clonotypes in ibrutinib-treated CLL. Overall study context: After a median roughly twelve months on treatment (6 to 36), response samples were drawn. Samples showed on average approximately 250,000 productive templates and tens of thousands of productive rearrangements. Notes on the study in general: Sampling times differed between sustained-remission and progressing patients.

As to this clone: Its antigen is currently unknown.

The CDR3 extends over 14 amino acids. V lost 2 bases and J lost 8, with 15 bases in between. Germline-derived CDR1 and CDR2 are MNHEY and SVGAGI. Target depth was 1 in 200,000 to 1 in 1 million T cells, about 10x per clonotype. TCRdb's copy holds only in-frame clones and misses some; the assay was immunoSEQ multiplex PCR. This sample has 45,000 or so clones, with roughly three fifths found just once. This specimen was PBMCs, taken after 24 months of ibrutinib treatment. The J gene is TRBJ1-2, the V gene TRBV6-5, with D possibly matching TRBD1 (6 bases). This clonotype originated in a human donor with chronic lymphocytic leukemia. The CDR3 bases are TGTGCCAGCAGTTACGGACAGACTTTAGGAGGCTACACCTTC. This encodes CASSYGQTLGGYTF.